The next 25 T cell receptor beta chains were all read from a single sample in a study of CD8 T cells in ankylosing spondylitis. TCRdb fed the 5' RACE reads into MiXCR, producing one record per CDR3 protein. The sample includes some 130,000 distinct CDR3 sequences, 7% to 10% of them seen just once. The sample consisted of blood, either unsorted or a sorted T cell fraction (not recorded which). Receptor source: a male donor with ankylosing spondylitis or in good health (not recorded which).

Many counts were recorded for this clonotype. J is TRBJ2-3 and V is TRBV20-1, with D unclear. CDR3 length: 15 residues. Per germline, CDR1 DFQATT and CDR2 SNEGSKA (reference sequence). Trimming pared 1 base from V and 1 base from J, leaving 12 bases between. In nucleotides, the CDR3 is TGCAGTGCTAGAGTTTGGCTAGAGCGCACAGATACGCAGTATTTT. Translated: CSARVWLERTDTQYF.

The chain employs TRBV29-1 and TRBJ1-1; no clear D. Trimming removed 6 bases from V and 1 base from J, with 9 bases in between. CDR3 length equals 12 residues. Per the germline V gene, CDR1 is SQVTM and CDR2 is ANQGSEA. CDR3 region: CSVKRPNTEAFF. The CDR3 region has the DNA TGCAGCGTAAAGCGCCCGAACACTGAAGCTTTCTTT.

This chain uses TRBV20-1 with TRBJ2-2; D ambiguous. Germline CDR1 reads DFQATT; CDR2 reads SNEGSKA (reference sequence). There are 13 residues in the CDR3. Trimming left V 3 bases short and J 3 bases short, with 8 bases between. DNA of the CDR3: TGCAGTGCTAGTCGGTTTGACACCGGGGAGCTGTTTTTT. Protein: CSASRFDTGELFF.

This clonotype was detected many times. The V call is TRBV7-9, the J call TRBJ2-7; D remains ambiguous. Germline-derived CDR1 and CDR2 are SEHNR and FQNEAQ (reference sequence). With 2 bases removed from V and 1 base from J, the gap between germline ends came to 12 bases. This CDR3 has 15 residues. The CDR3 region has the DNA TGTGCCAGCAGCTTATCCCCTGGAGAATCCTACGAGCAGTACTTC. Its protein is CASSLSPGESYEQYF.

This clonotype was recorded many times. CDR3 bases: TGTGCCAGCAGCAGCCGGGCCTTACGGGCCCCAGATACGCAGTATTTT. Translating gives CASSSRALRAPDTQYF. The J gene is TRBJ2-3, the V gene TRBV7-2, with D uncertain. The CDR3 runs to 16 residues. Deletions cut 5 bases from V and 4 bases from J, with 19 bases between. CDR1 is SGHTA and CDR2 is FQGNSA in the germline V gene.

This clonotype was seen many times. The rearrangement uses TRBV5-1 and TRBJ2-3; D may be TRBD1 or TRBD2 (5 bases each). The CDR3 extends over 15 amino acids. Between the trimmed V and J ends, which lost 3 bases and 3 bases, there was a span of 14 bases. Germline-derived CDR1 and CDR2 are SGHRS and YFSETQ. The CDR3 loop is CASSSGLLRTDTQYF. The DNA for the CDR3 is TGCGCCAGCAGCTCGGGGCTTCTAAGAACAGATACGCAGTATTTT.

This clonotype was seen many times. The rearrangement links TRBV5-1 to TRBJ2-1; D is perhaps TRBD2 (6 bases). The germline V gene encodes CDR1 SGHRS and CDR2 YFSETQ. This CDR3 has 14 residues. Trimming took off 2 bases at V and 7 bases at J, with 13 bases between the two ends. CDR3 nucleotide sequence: TGCGCCAGCAGCTTCCGGTCGGAGGGTAATGAGCAGTTCTTC. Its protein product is CASSFRSEGNEQFF.

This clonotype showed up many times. The CDR3 DNA is TGTGCCAGCAGTTTGCTTTCTTATGAGCTCTCACCCCTCCACTTT. Its translation is CASSLLSYELSPLHF. The V and J genes are TRBV28 and TRBJ1-6; unclear D gene. The V gene lost 3 bases and the J gene lost 10 bases, with 16 bases spanning the gap. This CDR3 region has 15 residues. Germline loops: CDR1 MDHEN, CDR2 SYDVKM.

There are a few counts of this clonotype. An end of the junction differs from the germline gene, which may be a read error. CDR3 region: CSVAGANGLTF. The CDR3 region has the DNA TGCAGCGTTGCTGGGGCCAACGGCCTGACTTTC. V is TRBV29-1 and J is TRBJ2-6; D is perhaps TRBD1 (5 bases). Looked up from germline, CDR1 is SQVTM and CDR2 is ANQGSEA. The CDR3 totals 11 residues.

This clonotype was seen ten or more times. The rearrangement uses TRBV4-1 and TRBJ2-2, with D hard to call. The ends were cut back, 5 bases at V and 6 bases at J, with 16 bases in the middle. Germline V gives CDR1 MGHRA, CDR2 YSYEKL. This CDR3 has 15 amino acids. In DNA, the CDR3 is TGCGCCAGCAGCGGCGTAGGTGGCGGTGCCGGGGAGCTGTTTTTT. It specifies CASSGVGGGAGELFF.

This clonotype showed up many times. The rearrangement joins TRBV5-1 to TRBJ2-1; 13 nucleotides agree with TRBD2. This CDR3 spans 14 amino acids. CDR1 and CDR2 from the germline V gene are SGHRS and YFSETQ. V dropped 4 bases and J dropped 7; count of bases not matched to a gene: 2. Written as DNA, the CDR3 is TGCGCCAGCAGCCAGGGACTAGCGGGAAATGAGCAGTTCTTC. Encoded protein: CASSQGLAGNEQFF.

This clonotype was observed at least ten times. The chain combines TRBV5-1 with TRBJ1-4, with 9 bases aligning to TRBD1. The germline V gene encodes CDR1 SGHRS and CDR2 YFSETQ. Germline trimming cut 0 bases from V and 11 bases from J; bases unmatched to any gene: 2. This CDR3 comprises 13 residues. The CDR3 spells CASSLDRGQKLFF. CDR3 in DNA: TGCGCCAGCAGCTTGGACAGGGGGCAGAAACTGTTTTTT.

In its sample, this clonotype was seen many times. The CDR3 sequence: CASSPDRAGGGKLFF. The CDR3 nucleotides are TGTGCCAGCAGCCCCGACAGGGCAGGTGGGGGAAAACTGTTTTTT. The chain recombines TRBV28 with TRBJ1-4, with TRBD1 matching over 7 bases. The CDR3 loop spans 15 amino acids. With 6 bases clipped from V and 10 bases from J, the junction kept 14 bases outside the gene matches. CDR1 is MDHEN, CDR2 SYDVKM, per germline.

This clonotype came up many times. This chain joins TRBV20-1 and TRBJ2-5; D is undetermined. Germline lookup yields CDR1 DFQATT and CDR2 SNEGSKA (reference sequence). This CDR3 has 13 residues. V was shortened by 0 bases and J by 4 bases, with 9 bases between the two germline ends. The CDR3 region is CSARDFAGETQYF. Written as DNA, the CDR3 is TGCAGTGCTAGAGATTTTGCTGGAGAGACCCAGTACTTC.

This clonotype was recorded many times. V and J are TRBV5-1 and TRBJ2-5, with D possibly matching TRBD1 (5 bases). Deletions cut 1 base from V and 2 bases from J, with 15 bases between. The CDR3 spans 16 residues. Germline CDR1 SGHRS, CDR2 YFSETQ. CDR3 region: CASSLLSGNRQETQYF. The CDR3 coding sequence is TGCGCCAGCAGCTTGCTCTCCGGAAACAGGCAAGAGACCCAGTACTTC. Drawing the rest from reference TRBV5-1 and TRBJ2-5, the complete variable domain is KAGVTQTPRYLIKTRGQQVTLSCSPISGHRSVSWYQQTPGQGLQFLFEYFSETQRNKGNFPGRFSGRQFSNSRSEMNVSTLELGDSALYLCASSLLSGNRQETQYFGPGTRLLVL.

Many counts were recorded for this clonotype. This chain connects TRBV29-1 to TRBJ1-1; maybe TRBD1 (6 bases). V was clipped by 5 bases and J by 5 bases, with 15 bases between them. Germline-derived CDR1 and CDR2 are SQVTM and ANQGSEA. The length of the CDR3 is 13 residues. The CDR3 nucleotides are TGCAGCGTTCGACAGGTCGGGAATACTGAAGCTTTCTTT. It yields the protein CSVRQVGNTEAFF.

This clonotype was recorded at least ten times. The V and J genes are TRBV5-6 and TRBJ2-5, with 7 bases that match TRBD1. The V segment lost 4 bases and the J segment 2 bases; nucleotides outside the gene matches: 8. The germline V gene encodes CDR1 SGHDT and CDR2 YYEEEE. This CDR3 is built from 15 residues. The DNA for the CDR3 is TGTGCCAGCAGCGGGCGACAGGGAAGTCAAGAGACCCAGTACTTC. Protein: CASSGRQGSQETQYF.

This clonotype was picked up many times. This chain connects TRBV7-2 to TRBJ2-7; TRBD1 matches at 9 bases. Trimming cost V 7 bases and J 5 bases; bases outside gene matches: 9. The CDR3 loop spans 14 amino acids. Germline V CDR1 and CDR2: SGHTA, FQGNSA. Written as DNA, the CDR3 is TGTGCCAGCACCCTGTGGGACAGGGTCGACGAGCAGTACTTC. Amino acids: CASTLWDRVDEQYF. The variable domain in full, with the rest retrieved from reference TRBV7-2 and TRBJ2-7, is GAGVSQSPSNKVTEKGKDVELRCDPISGHTALYWYRQSLGQGLEFLIYFQGNSAPDKSGLPSDRFSAERTGGSVSTLTIQRTQQEDSAVYLCASTLWDRVDEQYFGPGTRLTVT.

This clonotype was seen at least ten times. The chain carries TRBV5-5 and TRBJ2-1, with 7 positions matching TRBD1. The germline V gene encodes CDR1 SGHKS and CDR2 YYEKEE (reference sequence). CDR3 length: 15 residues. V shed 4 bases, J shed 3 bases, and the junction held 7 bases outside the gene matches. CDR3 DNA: TGTGCCAGCAGCATACACGACAGGGTCTACAATGAGCAGTTCTTC. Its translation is CASSIHDRVYNEQFF. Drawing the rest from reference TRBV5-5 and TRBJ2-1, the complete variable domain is DAGVTQSPTHLIKTRGQQVTLRCSPISGHKSVSWYQQVLGQGPQFIFQYYEKEERGRGNFPDRFSARQFPNYSSELNVNALLLGDSALYLCASSIHDRVYNEQFFGPGTRLTVL.

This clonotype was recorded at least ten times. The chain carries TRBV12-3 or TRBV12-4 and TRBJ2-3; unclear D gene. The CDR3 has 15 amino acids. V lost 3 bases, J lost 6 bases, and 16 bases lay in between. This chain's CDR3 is CASSFGSEVSDTQYF. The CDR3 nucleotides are TGTGCCAGCAGTTTTGGTTCTGAGGTTTCGGATACGCAGTATTTT.

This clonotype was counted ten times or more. This CDR3 is CSARKGGLIGELFF. The DNA for the CDR3 is TGCAGTGCTAGAAAGGGGGGACTAATCGGGGAGCTGTTTTTT. The J gene is TRBJ2-2, the V gene TRBV20-1; TRBD2 is a possible D gene (7 bases). Trimming pared 2 bases from V and 7 bases from J, leaving 14 bases between. The CDR3 spans 14 residues. The germline V gene encodes CDR1 DFQATT and CDR2 SNEGSKA (reference sequence).

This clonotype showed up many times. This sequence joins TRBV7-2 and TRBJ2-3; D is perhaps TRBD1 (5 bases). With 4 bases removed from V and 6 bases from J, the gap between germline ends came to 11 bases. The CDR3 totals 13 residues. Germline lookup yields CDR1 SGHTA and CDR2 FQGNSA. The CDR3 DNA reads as TGTGCCAGCAGCTCCCAGACAGACGATACGCAGTATTTT. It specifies CASSSQTDDTQYF.

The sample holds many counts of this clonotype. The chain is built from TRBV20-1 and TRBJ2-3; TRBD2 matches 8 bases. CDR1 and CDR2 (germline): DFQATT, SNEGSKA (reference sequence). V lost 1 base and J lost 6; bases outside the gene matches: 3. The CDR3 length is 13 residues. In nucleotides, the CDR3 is TGCAGTGCTAGAGTTATAGCGGGGGATACGCAGTATTTT. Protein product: CSARVIAGDTQYF.

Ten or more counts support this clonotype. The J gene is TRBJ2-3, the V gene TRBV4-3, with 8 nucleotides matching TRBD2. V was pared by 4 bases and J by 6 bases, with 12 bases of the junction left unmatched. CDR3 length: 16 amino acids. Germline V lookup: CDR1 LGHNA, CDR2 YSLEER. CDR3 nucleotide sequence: TGCGCCAGCAGCCGAGGACTAAGCGGGAGAGCGGATACGCAGTATTTT. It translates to CASSRGLSGRADTQYF.

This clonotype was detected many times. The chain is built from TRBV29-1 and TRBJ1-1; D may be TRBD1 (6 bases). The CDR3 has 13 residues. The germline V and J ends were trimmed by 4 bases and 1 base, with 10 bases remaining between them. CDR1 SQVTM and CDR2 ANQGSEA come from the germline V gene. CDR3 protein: CSVGQAENTEAFF. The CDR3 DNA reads TGCAGCGTTGGACAGGCTGAGAACACTGAAGCTTTCTTT. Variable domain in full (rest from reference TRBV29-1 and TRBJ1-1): SAVISQKPSRDICQRGTSLTIQCQVDSQVTMMFWYRQQPGQSLTLIATANQGSEATYESGFVIDKFPISRPNLTFSTLTVSNMSPEDSSIYLCSVGQAENTEAFFGQGTRLTVV.